These 28 T cell receptor beta chains were sequenced from one sample in a study of T cell responses to AZD1222 COVID-19 vaccine (dated by TCRdb to the early 2020s). The method behind the library was the immunoSEQ multiplex PCR assay. TCRdb provides this immuneACCESS table in a form limited to in-frame rearrangements. Some clones are lacking; in checked studies, under half of them reflect an unresolved V gene, and why the rest are absent is not known. The sample contains fewer than 150,000 clones, around 90% of them found a single time. Under 6% of the sample is held by the ten biggest clonotypes. The label giving this sample's time point can be read as: about 28 days (+/-7) after the second vaccine dose. This sample comprised peripheral blood, obtained 28 days after the second AZD1222 dose. These receptors were taken from an adult who received the AZD1222 COVID-19 vaccine.

In this sample, this clone turned up a few times. The chain links TRBV7-9 to TRBJ1-1, with D perhaps matching TRBD1 (6 bases). Germline V gene data show CDR1 as SEHNR and CDR2 as FQNEAQ (reference sequence). This CDR3 is 16 amino acids long. The germline V and J ends were trimmed by 2 bases and 1 base, with 14 bases remaining between them. This CDR3 is CASSLIHRARNTEAFF. Written as DNA, the CDR3 is TGTGCCAGCAGCTTAATCCACAGGGCTAGGAACACTGAAGCTTTCTTT.

The chain is built from TRBV28 and TRBJ2-2, with TRBD2 identical over 9 bases. CDR3 size: 15 residues. Germline lookup yields CDR1 MDHEN and CDR2 SYDVKM. Trimming removed 6 bases from V and 7 bases from J; junction bases left unmatched: 9. CDR3 DNA: TGTGCCAGCAGCTTCAAGACTAGCGGAGTCGGGGAGCTGTTTTTT. This sequence encodes CASSFKTSGVGELFF.

The rearrangement joins TRBV28 to TRBJ1-4; 9 bases align to TRBD1. The germline V gene has CDR1 MDHEN and CDR2 SYDVKM. V was pared by 7 bases and J by 6 bases, with 21 bases of the junction left unmatched. This CDR3 region has 19 residues. For the CDR3, the DNA is TGTGCCAGCAAGTTTACATTAGGGACAGGGAGGATTAGGGATGAAAAACTGTTTTTT. Translation: CASKFTLGTGRIRDEKLFF.

The genes are TRBV5-5 and TRBJ2-1, with TRBD2 as a possible D gene (5 bases). V shed 3 bases and J shed 0 bases, with 10 bases lying between them. Germline V lookup: CDR1 SGHKS, CDR2 YYEKEE (reference sequence). This CDR3 comprises 15 residues. The CDR3 spells CASSWTFGSYNEQFF. DNA of the CDR3: TGTGCCAGCAGCTGGACTTTCGGCTCCTACAATGAGCAGTTCTTC.

The chain is built from TRBV5-4 and TRBJ1-2; D ambiguous. Trimming left V 2 bases short and J 2 bases short, with 7 bases between. There are 13 residues in the CDR3. Germline V gene data show CDR1 as SGHNT and CDR2 as YYREEE (reference sequence). The CDR3 sequence: CASSFMGNYGYTF. DNA for the CDR3: TGTGCCAGCAGCTTTATGGGGAACTATGGCTACACCTTC.

The chain combines TRBV28 with TRBJ1-6; no firm D call. The V and J ends lost 6 bases and 8 bases respectively, with 8 bases between them. Germline loops: CDR1 MDHEN, CDR2 SYDVKM. The CDR3 runs 12 residues. CDR3 nucleotides: TGTGCCAGCAGGACCCGGCATTCACCCCTCCACTTT. Encoded protein: CASRTRHSPLHF.

The CDR3 is CAISERGGQPNTDTQYF. In DNA, the CDR3 is TGTGCCATCAGTGAGAGGGGAGGGCAGCCAAACACAGATACGCAGTATTTT. The rearrangement links TRBV10-3 to TRBJ2-3; TRBD2 aligns across 7 bases. This CDR3 comprises 17 residues. The germline gives CDR1 ENHRY, CDR2 SYGVKD. Trimming took 2 bases from V and 2 from J; bases not matched to a gene: 10.

V usage is TRBV28 and J usage is TRBJ1-1; D ambiguous. The CDR3 extends over 14 amino acids. Germline lookup yields CDR1 MDHEN and CDR2 SYDVKM. V lost 5 bases and J 5 bases, leaving 15 bases between the germline ends. CDR3 DNA: TGTGCCAGCAGTACCCAGACGTACGATACTGAAGCTTTCTTT. It translates to CASSTQTYDTEAFF.

The chain combines TRBV11-2 with TRBJ1-1; D is ambiguous. From germline, CDR1 is SGHAT and CDR2 FQNNGV. The CDR3 has 13 amino acids. Trimming took 0 bases from V and 5 from J, leaving 7 bases between them. The CDR3 DNA follows: TGTGCCAGCAGCTTAGAGCTTCGAACTGAAGCTTTCTTT. It translates to CASSLELRTEAFF.

This clone was observed a single time. The chain is built from TRBV7-9 and TRBJ2-5, with D maybe TRBD1 (6 bases). Trimming took off 2 bases at V and 1 base at J, with 11 bases between the two ends. CDR1 and CDR2 from the germline V gene are SEHNR and FQNEAQ (reference sequence). CDR3 length: 15 residues. The CDR3 DNA follows: TGTGCCAGCAGCTTACTAGAAGGGGGCCAAGAGACCCAGTACTTC. Its protein is CASSLLEGGQETQYF.

The V and J genes are TRBV6-5 and TRBJ1-1; D gene unclear. CDR1 and CDR2 from the germline V gene are MNHEY and SVGAGI. V lost 5 bases to trimming and J lost 1 base, with 8 bases between them. The CDR3 runs 13 residues. Here the CDR3 reads CASSRVGNTEAFF. The DNA for the CDR3 is TGTGCCAGCAGTAGGGTAGGGAACACTGAAGCTTTCTTT.

The V gene is TRBV27, the J gene TRBJ2-3; D not certain. The CDR3 sequence is 12 residues long. Trimming shortened V by 5 bases and J by 6 bases, and 9 bases separated the two germline ends. From germline, CDR1 is MNHEY and CDR2 SMNVEV (reference sequence). CDR3 nucleotides: TGTGCCAGCAGTCTGGGGTGGGATACGCAGTATTTT. This gives the protein CASSLGWDTQYF.

This chain connects TRBV9 to TRBJ2-3, with 7 bases that match TRBD2. J was trimmed by 2 bases and V by 0 bases; bases with no gene match: 6. Germline CDR1 and CDR2: SGDLS and YYNGEE. This CDR3 is built from 16 residues. The CDR3 loop reads CASSVGPAGFTDTQYF. CDR3 DNA: TGTGCCAGCAGCGTAGGCCCAGCGGGGTTCACAGATACGCAGTATTTT.

The rearrangement joins TRBV5-1 to TRBJ1-2, with 7 bases matching TRBD1. The CDR3 totals 16 residues. Germline V gene sequence: CDR1 SGHRS, CDR2 YFSETQ. V was pared by 3 bases and J by 4 bases, with 12 bases of the junction left unmatched. CDR3 coding DNA: TGCGCCAGCAGCTCCCGGGACAGCTCAGCAGTCTATGGCTACACCTTC. Protein product: CASSSRDSSAVYGYTF.

The chain links TRBV4-2 to TRBJ2-3, with 11 bases lining up with TRBD2. V dropped 4 bases and J dropped 4; count of bases not matched to a gene: 16. The germline V gene has CDR1 LGHNA and CDR2 YNFKEQ. The CDR3 loop spans 19 amino acids. The CDR3 nucleotides read TGTGCCAGCAGCCCTCGAGAAATAGCGGGGGGGCCTGGTCCAGATACGCAGTATTTT. This sequence encodes CASSPREIAGGPGPDTQYF.

The DNA of the CDR3 is TGTGCCAGCAGCTTGGCCCCCGGACAGGCGGGCTATGGCTACACCTTC. Amino acids: CASSLAPGQAGYGYTF. The V gene is TRBV5-4, the J gene TRBJ1-2, with TRBD1 matching 7 bases. The length of the CDR3 is 16 residues. Looked up from germline, CDR1 is SGHNT and CDR2 is YYREEE (reference sequence). The V and J ends lost 0 bases and 4 bases, in that order; junction bases with no gene match: 9.

V is TRBV28 and J is TRBJ1-1; no definite D call. V was clipped by 2 bases and J by 4 bases, with 11 bases between them. This CDR3 is built from 14 residues. CDR1 MDHEN and CDR2 SYDVKM come from the germline V gene. CDR3 in DNA: TGTGCCAGCAGTTTAGGTTCTTACAGCACTGAAGCTTTCTTT. The encoded protein is CASSLGSYSTEAFF.

The CDR3 DNA follows: TGTGCCAGCAGCACCCGACAGGGAGGGACCGGGGAGCTGTTTTTT. This encodes CASSTRQGGTGELFF. The genes are TRBV11-3 and TRBJ2-2, with D perhaps matching TRBD1 or TRBD2 (7 bases each). Germline V gene data show CDR1 as SGHNT and CDR2 as YENEEA. The V end lost 5 bases, the J end lost 5 bases, and 15 bases lay between the germline ends. The CDR3 covers 15 residues. Full variable domain (missing parts from reference TRBV11-3 and TRBJ2-2): EAGVVQSPRYKIIEKKQPVAFWCNPISGHNTLYWYLQNLGQGPELLIRYENEEAVDDSQLPKDRFSAERLKGVDSTLKIQPAELGDSAVYLCASSTRQGGTGELFFGEGSRLTVL.

This chain links TRBV5-4 with TRBJ1-1; 10 bases fit TRBD1. With V trimmed by 4 bases and J by 4 bases, 10 bases remained unmatched. Germline V gives CDR1 SGHNT, CDR2 YYREEE (reference sequence). The CDR3 runs to 16 residues. The CDR3 DNA reads as TGTGCCAGCAGCCAACGTAGACAGGGGGCAATCACTGAAGCTTTCTTT. Protein sequence: CASSQRRQGAITEAFF. Combining the CDR3 with reference TRBV5-4 and TRBJ1-1 gives the whole variable domain ETGVTQSPTHLIKTRGQQVTLRCSSQSGHNTVSWYQQALGQGPQFIFQYYREEENGRGNFPPRFSGLQFPNYSSELNVNALELDDSALYLCASSQRRQGAITEAFFGQGTRLTVV.

V gene TRBV14 combines with J gene TRBJ1-3; no firm D call. The CDR3 extends over 14 amino acids. V lost 2 bases and J 3 bases, leaving 8 bases between the germline ends. Germline V gene lookup returns CDR1 SGHDN and CDR2 FVKESK. The CDR3 loop reads CASSQSQIGNTIYF. CDR3 coding DNA: TGTGCCAGCAGCCAATCACAGATTGGAAACACCATATATTTT.

V is TRBV27 and J is TRBJ1-6, with D uncertain. CDR3 size: 12 residues. Deletions cut 3 bases from V and 6 bases from J, with 3 bases between. Germline V CDR1 and CDR2: MNHEY, SMNVEV (reference sequence). CDR3 in amino acids: CASSLSNSPLHF. The CDR3 coding sequence is TGTGCCAGCAGTTTGTCTAATTCACCCCTCCACTTT.

V and J are TRBV28 and TRBJ2-1; D call uncertain. Per germline, CDR1 MDHEN and CDR2 SYDVKM. This CDR3 contains 14 residues. Trimming removed 5 bases at V and 3 bases at J, with 11 bases between. CDR3 residues: CASSPQRFYNEQFF. CDR3 bases: TGTGCCAGCAGTCCGCAGCGCTTCTACAATGAGCAGTTCTTC.

The chain recombines TRBV5-8 with TRBJ1-1; D unclear. This CDR3 region has 12 residues. V lost 2 bases, J lost 7 bases, and 9 bases lay in between. Per the germline V gene, CDR1 is SGHTS and CDR2 is YDEGEE. CDR3 residues: CASSLSGGEAFF. The CDR3 region has the DNA TGTGCCAGCAGCTTATCTGGTGGTGAAGCTTTCTTT. The full variable domain, completed using reference TRBV5-8 and TRBJ1-1, is EAGVTQSPTHLIKTRGQQATLRCSPISGHTSVYWYQQALGLGLQFLLWYDEGEERNRGNFPPRFSGRQFPNYSSELNVNALELEDSALYLCASSLSGGEAFFGQGTRLTVV.

This CDR3 is CASSLRGAEAFF. The CDR3 DNA follows: TGTGCCAGCAGCTTAAGGGGGGCTGAAGCTTTCTTT. This chain connects TRBV11-3 to TRBJ1-1, with a weak D call TRBD1 (6 bases). Trimming took 2 bases from V and 6 from J, leaving 7 bases between them. This CDR3 is 12 amino acids long. Per germline, CDR1 SGHNT and CDR2 YENEEA. Filled out from reference TRBV11-3 and TRBJ1-1, the complete variable domain reads EAGVVQSPRYKIIEKKQPVAFWCNPISGHNTLYWYLQNLGQGPELLIRYENEEAVDDSQLPKDRFSAERLKGVDSTLKIQPAELGDSAVYLCASSLRGAEAFFGQGTRLTVV.

The chain uses TRBV3-1 (or the pseudogene TRBV3-2) and TRBJ2-7; 8 bases align to TRBD1. The ends lost 4 bases at V and 6 bases at J; junction bases unmatched: 8. There are 14 residues in the CDR3. CDR1 and CDR2 from the germline V gene are LGHDT and YNNKEL (reference sequence). The CDR3 DNA is TGTGCCAGCAGCCCCGGACAGGGTGTGCGCGAGCAGTACTTC. Translating it yields CASSPGQGVREQYF.

This sequence joins TRBV6-1 and TRBJ1-2, with TRBD1 matching 8 bases. The CDR3 runs to 16 residues. After removal of 1 base from V and 5 bases from J, the junction contained 9 bases not matched to a gene. Germline CDR1 reads MNHNS; CDR2 reads SASEGT. The CDR3 bases are TGTGCCAGCAGTGAAGGAAAACACAGGGGGAGGTATGGCTACACCTTC. Translated, it gives CASSEGKHRGRYGYTF.

V gene TRBV4-3 combines with J gene TRBJ1-2; no firm D call. Trimming took off 0 bases at V and 13 bases at J, with 15 bases between the two ends. The CDR3 contains 13 residues. Looked up from germline, CDR1 is LGHNA and CDR2 is YSLEER. The CDR3 bases are TGCGCCAGCAGCCAAGATTTGGATACCTTTACCACCTTC. Translation: CASSQDLDTFTTF.

V and J are TRBV5-1 and TRBJ2-1, with a weak D call TRBD1 (7 bases). The CDR3 has 15 residues. The germline V and J ends were trimmed by 7 bases and 7 bases, with 21 bases remaining between them. Germline V gene lookup returns CDR1 SGHRS and CDR2 YFSETQ. CDR3 in amino acids: CASSPVEGAWNEQFF. CDR3 DNA: TGCGCCAGCTCCCCCGTGGAGGGGGCATGGAATGAGCAGTTCTTC.